This TCR beta chain derives from a study of radiation and T cells in renal cell carcinoma. This clone is a singleton in its sample. Time point defined: baseline pretreatment blood. The treatment: 15 Gy SBRT to primary tumor, nephrectomy 4 weeks later. The CDR3 contains 19 residues. The assay was immunoSEQ multiplex PCR, and TCRdb's table has in-frame clones only and misses some. The sample lists approximately 94,000 clones; 82% were seen once. The chain links TRBV12-2 to TRBJ2-1; TRBD2, the D gene given by the table, was not confirmed from the DNA. TRBV12-2 is reported as a pseudogene. This specimen consisted of blood, obtained from a patient whose treatment included radiotherapy and nephrectomy. This clonotype was sampled from a man between 60 and 70 years old with renal cell carcinoma. The chain's CDR3 is CASRLARRGLAGVCGEQFF. Here the CDR3 DNA reads TGTGCAAGTCGCTTAGCCCGCCGAGGACTAGCGGGAGTTTGCGGTGAGCAGTTCTTC.